A single sample is the source of the 14 T cell receptor beta chains below, sequenced in a study of blood T cell repertoires in COVID-19. Using immunoSEQ multiplex PCR, the repertoire was profiled, and TCRdb retains in-frame clones only, with some absent. The data hold some 390,000 clones, with around nine tenths observed a single time. Source material: peripheral blood. These TCRs come from a human donor in a cohort sampled during active COVID-19.

V usage is TRBV5-1 and J usage is TRBJ2-1; 8 nucleotides agree with TRBD2. V was clipped by 4 bases and J by 5 bases; unmatched bases: 2. In germline, CDR1 is SGHRS, CDR2 YFSETQ. This CDR3 is built from 13 residues. CDR3 DNA: TGCGCCAGCAGCCCGGGACTAGACAATGAGCAGTTCTTC. Its protein product is CASSPGLDNEQFF.

The rearrangement uses TRBV4-1 and TRBJ1-1, with a weak D call TRBD1 (5 bases). The V gene's germline CDR1 is MGHRA and CDR2 YSYEKL. V gave up 0 bases and J gave up 1 base, with 9 bases separating them. This CDR3 is 15 amino acids long. CDR3 sequence reads: CASSQDWGPNTEAFF. DNA of the CDR3: TGCGCCAGCAGCCAAGACTGGGGCCCGAACACTGAAGCTTTCTTT.

The gene calls are TRBV4-1 and TRBJ2-2; D gene unclear. The CDR3 covers 15 residues. The germline gives CDR1 MGHRA, CDR2 YSYEKL. V lost 1 base, J lost 0 bases, and 6 bases lay in between. CDR3 residues: CASSQGAANTGELFF. The CDR3 DNA is TGCGCCAGCAGCCAAGGGGCCGCGAACACCGGGGAGCTGTTTTTT.

The CDR3 is CATEGTGDPVATGELFF. The CDR3, as DNA: TGTGCCACCGAAGGGACAGGGGACCCGGTAGCCACCGGGGAGCTGTTTTTT. The chain carries TRBV19 and TRBJ2-2; 10 bases map to TRBD1. The J segment lost 4 bases and the V segment lost 10 bases, leaving 15 bases of the junction unmatched. CDR1 LNHDA and CDR2 SQIVND come from the germline V gene (reference sequence). The CDR3 consists of 17 residues.

The chain employs TRBV10-1 and TRBJ2-1; TRBD2 matches at 12 bases. CDR1 is WNHNN, CDR2 SYGVQD, per germline (reference sequence). This CDR3 region has 17 residues. V lost 9 bases and J lost 2; bases outside the gene matches: 11. The CDR3 spells CARTTSGSNPAYNEQFF. The CDR3 DNA follows: TGCGCCAGGACGACTAGCGGGAGTAACCCCGCCTACAATGAGCAGTTCTTC.

V gene TRBV19 combines with J gene TRBJ1-5, with D unresolved. CDR1 and CDR2 (germline): LNHDA, SQIVND (reference sequence). V was cut by 7 bases and J by 7 bases, with 20 bases left in between. The length of the CDR3 is 15 residues. CDR3 coding DNA: TGTGCCAGTAACCTTGACGGATCTAGTCACCAGCCCCAGCATTTT. Its protein is CASNLDGSSHQPQHF.

The chain uses TRBV7-9 and TRBJ1-1, with unresolved D. This CDR3 region has 15 residues. With 5 bases removed from V and 1 base from J, the gap between germline ends came to 14 bases. The germline V gene encodes CDR1 SEHNR and CDR2 FQNEAQ (reference sequence). DNA for the CDR3: TGTGCCAGCAGCGAGGGTGGCCTGGGGAACACTGAAGCTTTCTTT. Translated: CASSEGGLGNTEAFF.

The sample holds many counts of this clone. Other DNA sequences in this specimen translate into the identical CDR3. This chain connects TRBV5-1 to TRBJ1-2; D is undetermined. This CDR3 spans 12 amino acids. V was pared by 1 base and J by 8 bases, with 9 bases between. Germline CDR1 SGHRS, CDR2 YFSETQ. The CDR3 sequence: CASSLTGGGYTF. In DNA, the CDR3 is TGCGCCAGCAGCTTGACGGGTGGGGGCTACACCTTC. The variable domain in full, completed from reference TRBV5-1 and TRBJ1-2, reads KAGVTQTPRYLIKTRGQQVTLSCSPISGHRSVSWYQQTPGQGLQFLFEYFSETQRNKGNFPGRFSGRQFSNSRSEMNVSTLELGDSALYLCASSLTGGGYTFGSGTRLTVV.

The chain is built from TRBV6-1 and TRBJ2-7; D might be TRBD2 (5 bases). Germline CDR1 MNHNS, CDR2 SASEGT. This CDR3 is 15 amino acids long. V was shortened by 2 bases and J by 2 bases, with 13 bases between the two germline ends. Written as DNA, the CDR3 is TGTGCCAGCAGTGAAACCCGGGATCCCACCTACGAGCAGTACTTC. Its protein is CASSETRDPTYEQYF.

The rearrangement uses TRBV2 and TRBJ2-1, with D hard to call. CDR1 and CDR2 (germline): SNHLY, FYNNEI. Between the trimmed V and J ends, which lost 4 bases and 8 bases, there was a span of 15 bases. This CDR3 is 14 amino acids long. CDR3 in amino acids: CASSGSEWSHEQFF. CDR3 nucleotide sequence: TGTGCCAGCAGTGGTAGTGAGTGGAGCCATGAGCAGTTCTTC.

This chain connects TRBV30 to TRBJ2-1; 10 nucleotides align to TRBD2. V trimming: 4 bases; J trimming: 3 bases; junction bases outside the gene matches: 3. The CDR3 length is 14 residues. Germline assignment: CDR1 GTSNPN and CDR2 SVGIG (reference sequence). For the CDR3, the DNA is TGTGCCTGGATGCGGACTAGCGGCTACAATGAGCAGTTCTTC. As protein: CAWMRTSGYNEQFF.

A single count supports this clone. The chain joins TRBV10-3 to TRBJ1-3, with D tentatively TRBD1 (5 bases). With 6 bases removed from V and 1 base from J, the gap between germline ends came to 7 bases. This CDR3 region has 13 residues. The germline CDR1 and CDR2 sequences are ENHRY and SYGVKD. CDR3 DNA sequence: TGTGCCATCAGCAAGGGGTCTGGAAACACCATATATTTT. Translated, it gives CAISKGSGNTIYF.

V usage is TRBV30 and J usage is TRBJ1-1, with D tentatively TRBD1 (5 bases). The CDR3 length is 15 residues. Germline V CDR1 and CDR2: GTSNPN, SVGIG (reference sequence). V was trimmed by 1 base and J by 6 bases, leaving 18 bases between them. The CDR3 protein is CAWSGRGGGSPEAFF. The CDR3 DNA is TGTGCCTGGAGTGGCCGGGGGGGAGGGTCCCCTGAAGCTTTCTTT.

This clone was observed a single time. The chain uses TRBV28 and TRBJ1-1; a weak D match, TRBD1 (5 bases). Germline V CDR1 and CDR2: MDHEN, SYDVKM. Between the trimmed V and J ends, which lost 8 bases and 3 bases, there was a span of 19 bases. CDR3 length equals 15 residues. The CDR3 is CASGAEGRIYTEAFF. The CDR3 coding sequence is TGTGCCAGCGGGGCAGAGGGGAGGATCTACACTGAAGCTTTCTTT.